This is a list of T cell receptor beta chains from one sample in a study of blood T cell repertoires in COVID-19. Profiled with immunoSEQ multiplex PCR; TCRdb holds only in-frame clones, not every one. The table records roughly 250,000 clones, 82% of them present only once. Sequencing used peripheral blood. Receptors originate from a woman aged 60-75 years with active or convalescent COVID-19. Each CDR3 is given with its conserved first and last residue. The order of the fields is J gene, D gene, CDR3 length, V gene, clone size, CDR3 protein, CDR3 DNA. A D gene is named only where the DNA matches it firmly. Rows may omit the clone size; those that give it use once, few, many or a size class.

TRBJ2-5 | - | 14 | TRBV4-1 | - | CASSQLPGTPTQYF | TGCGCCAGCAGCCAACTACCCGGGACACCTACCCAGTACTTC
TRBJ2-1 | TRBD2 | 17 | TRBV12-5 | - | CASGLVLGLAGPDEQFF | TGTGCTAGTGGTTTGGTACTTGGACTAGCGGGGCCGGATGAGCAGTTCTTC
TRBJ1-1 | - | 10 | TRBV24-1 | - | CATNRDGPFF | TGTGCCACCAACAGGGACGGTCCTTTCTTT
TRBJ1-1 | - | 14 | TRBV29-1 | - | CSVKGGSMNTEAFF | TGCAGCGTGAAAGGAGGATCCATGAACACTGAAGCTTTCTTT
TRBJ2-5 | - | 11 | TRBV20-1 | - | CSAGHRETQYF | TGCAGTGCGGGGCACCGAGAGACCCAGTACTTC
TRBJ2-5 | - | 13 | TRBV3-1/TRBV3-2 | once | CASSQGLGETQYF | TGTGCCAGCAGCCAAGGTCTCGGAGAGACCCAGTACTTC
TRBJ1-5 | - | 15 | TRBV27 | - | CASRGGGGKNQPQHF | TGTGCCAGCAGGGGAGGGGGAGGAAAAAATCAGCCCCAGCATTTT
TRBJ1-2 | - | 13 | TRBV6-6 | - | CASTDGLKHGYTF | TGTGCCAGCACCGATGGACTCAAGCATGGCTACACCTTC
TRBJ1-2 | - | 14 | TRBV11-2 | - | CASSLSDFNYGYTF | TGTGCCAGCAGCCTCTCGGACTTTAACTATGGCTACACCTTC
TRBJ1-1 | TRBD1 | 16 | TRBV7-9 | - | CASSFSLGQGRGEAFF | TGTGCCAGCAGCTTTTCCCTGGGACAGGGAAGAGGTGAAGCTTTCTTT
TRBJ2-2 | - | 16 | TRBV30 | - | CAWSHPGIRRTGELFF | TGTGCCTGGAGCCACCCGGGGATACGTCGGACCGGGGAGCTGTTTTTT
TRBJ2-3 | - | 16 | TRBV5-1 | - | CASSRSWRGPPDTQYF | TGCGCCAGCAGCAGGTCCTGGCGGGGGCCACCAGATACGCAGTATTTT
TRBJ1-2 | - | 13 | TRBV6-5 | - | CASSSARGGGYTF | TGTGCCAGCAGTTCCGCAAGGGGGGGTGGCTACACCTTC
TRBJ2-3 | TRBD2 | 17 | TRBV7-3 | - | CASSLQGASGGTDTQYF | TGTGCCAGCAGCTTACAAGGGGCTAGCGGTGGCACAGATACGCAGTATTTT
TRBJ2-7 | TRBD2 | 15 | TRBV6-5 | - | CASSITSGPTYEQYF | TGTGCCAGCAGTATTACTAGCGGACCTACCTACGAGCAGTACTTC
TRBJ1-1 | - | 14 | TRBV5-1 | - | CASSPSQGSTEAFF | TGCGCCAGCAGCCCCAGCCAAGGGAGCACTGAAGCTTTCTTT